This record looks at one T cell receptor (beta chain) sequence and its context. Its antigen has not been determined. Base qualities are not recorded, but no much larger clone differs from it by a single base. The immunoSEQ Assay, a bias-controlled multiplex PCR, was used to amplify TCRbeta CDR3 regions from genomic DNA. Per the original workflow: The number of nucleated cells in each sample was estimated by amplification of reference gene primers within the assay. To quantify the absolute abundance of each unique TCRbeta CDR3 rearrangement, sequence reads were collapsed and filtered. For each sample, productive Simpson clonality was calculated as the square root of Simpson's diversity index over productive rearrangements. Not all clones reach the TCRdb copy of this immuneACCESS table, which keeps in-frame sequences only. Checked studies attribute under half of the gap to unresolved V genes and leave the rest unexplained. The V and J calls and the clone size are those of that table, but D and trimming were determined from the DNA. The sample table records 200,000 to 250,000 clones; 80% to 90% of these occur just once. About 1.7% of the sample is taken by the ten largest.

These data belong to a study of blood T cell repertoires in COVID-19 (dated by TCRdb to the early 2020s). At the level of the whole study: Collaborator samples came from the United States, Italy and Spain and covered acute and convalescent phases of COVID-19. The material from the prospective study consisted of cDNA or gDNA derived from T cells, B-cell-depleted T cells, or PBMCs. Subjects who had been exposed to COVID-19, were actively infected with it, or had recovered from it provided the deeply sampled blood TCRbeta repertoires that made up the dataset. The repertoires were released in a freely available public database meant as a resource for research on the immune response to SARS-CoV-2. Samples came from the ongoing ImmuneRACE study (first 160 participants) plus 1,254 subjects from 6 global collaborators. Sample metadata almost always included a de-identified subject ID, COVID-19 status, age in years and sex. Where available, HLA class I and class II types were taken from metadata supplied by the sample provider and were not determined by assay-based typing. What the study reported, not specific to this receptor: How much clinical and demographic metadata was included differed by source and by participant, and the metadata was provided uncurated.

Enrolling through a virtual design, the prospective study's participants ranged in age from roughly 18 to 95 years and lived across roughly 24 United States geographic areas. In the prospective study, cohorts were assigned on the basis of participant-reported clinical history obtained from a screening survey and a study questionnaire. For ImmuneRACE Cohort 3, a participant was defined as recovered based on two consecutive negative NP/OP PCR tests, clearance by a healthcare professional, or resolution of symptoms. Each participant in the prospective study had whole blood, serum and a nasopharyngeal or oropharyngeal swab collected by mobile phlebotomists. Prospective study participants could optionally give additional blood draws and questionnaires over an approximately two-month period. Blood samples from the prospective study were shipped frozen or at room temperature prior to DNA extraction. This TCR was recovered from a man in his forties who had recovered from COVID-19. Sequencing was performed on PBMCs or T cells enriched from blood (not recorded which).

The CDR3 is CAWSESGGPYNEQFF. The nucleotide sequence is given as TGTGCCTGGAGTGAGTCAGGGGGACCCTACAATGAGCAGTTCTTC. The sequence links TRBV30 to TRBJ2-1, and TRBD1 aligns with 7 junction nucleotides. The CDR1 and CDR2 encoded by the germline V gene (reference sequence) are GTSNPN and SVGIG. The CDR3 holds 15 amino acids from the cysteine to the phenylalanine. Solely the CDR3 DNA is kept, with 45 bases framed from the first base. Trimming accounts for 1 base at V and 2 bases at J, while the number of junction bases matched to no gene is 5. This CDR3, with the reference TRBV30 and TRBJ2-1 proteins standing in past its ends, gives the full variable domain SQTIHQWPATLVQPVGSPLSLECTVEGTSNPNLYWYRQAAGRGLQLLFYSVGIGQISSEVPQNLSASRPQDRQFILSSKKLLLSDSGFYLCAWSESGGPYNEQFFGPGTRLTVL.